This T cell receptor (beta chain) was captured by sequencing in a study of T-cell reconstitution after alpha-beta-depleted transplantation in children. Study results and caveats: Surviving recipient T cells and thymic progenitors underlay high day-60 TCRbeta diversity in some patients. It was reported that alpha-beta T cells came from several hundred expanded graft clones (about two months after transplant). The authors attributed T-cell counts and diversity one year after transplant mostly to newly produced T cells.

This clonotype appeared many times. Its target is unknown. Researchers prepared the TCRbeta library using unique molecular identifiers, the study reports. TCRdb passed the PCR reads through MiXCR, listing each CDR3 protein once. The table shows 250,000 to 300,000 distinct CDR3 sequences, with 11% occurring only once. From germline, CDR1 is SGHAT and CDR2 FQNNGV. This CDR3 contains 16 residues. The ends were cut back, 2 bases at V and 7 bases at J, with 20 bases in the middle. The V and J genes are TRBV11-2 and TRBJ1-1; unclear D gene. The input for sequencing was peripheral blood, taken 180 days after TCRalphabeta/CD19-depleted stem cell transplant. This receptor was identified in a male patient between 2 and 15 years old who had a stem cell transplant for chronic granulomatous disease, so the T cells may come from the graft donor. Written as DNA, the CDR3 is TGTGCCAGCAGCTTAACCCCGACAACCCGGCGGGATGAAGCTTTCTTT. It is translated as CASSLTPTTRRDEAFF.